This TCR beta chain was captured in a study of CD8+ T cells in alopecia areata. Study details: Recipient mice, roughly 6-10-week-old female C3H/HeJ animals, received skin from 6-12-month-old C3H/HeJ graft donors with spontaneous alopecia. Findings and limits, study-wide: Clonality exceeded that of normal scalp in lesional scalp, most notably in alopecia totalis/universalis. Sharing of TCR sequences between patients (possibly for HLA-related reasons) was less clear than in mice.

Reverse transcription of extracted RNA yielded cDNA, which provided the sequencing template. Repertoires were generated with immunoSEQ multiplex PCR, while TCRdb's copy carries only in-frame clones and drops some. This table holds 200,000 to 300,000 clones with no singletons; the top ten claim more than 1%. Comments on this clone: As yet, its antigen is unknown. All gene names here are mouse names. The sequence runs out 4 residues before the end of the CDR3; the remainder is reconstructed from the germline J gene. Different DNA sequences within this sample yield the same CDR3.

With V trimmed by 8 bases and J by 0 bases, 3 bases remained unmatched. Germline V gene lookup returns CDR1 NNHDY and CDR2 SYVADS. The CDR3 is made up of 13 amino acids. Sorting used CD4, CD8alpha, NKG2D, NKG2ACE and other markers on pooled cutaneous lymph node cells. The genes are TRBV13-3 and TRBJ2-3; 7 positions agree with TRBD2. Sample: CD4+ T cells sorted from a lymph node. The receptor's source is a C3H/HeJ mouse with alopecia areata. MHC haplotype: H2-k. The CDR3 is CARLGTSAETLYF. CDR3 DNA (partial): TGTGCCAGACTGGGGACTAGTGCAGAA.